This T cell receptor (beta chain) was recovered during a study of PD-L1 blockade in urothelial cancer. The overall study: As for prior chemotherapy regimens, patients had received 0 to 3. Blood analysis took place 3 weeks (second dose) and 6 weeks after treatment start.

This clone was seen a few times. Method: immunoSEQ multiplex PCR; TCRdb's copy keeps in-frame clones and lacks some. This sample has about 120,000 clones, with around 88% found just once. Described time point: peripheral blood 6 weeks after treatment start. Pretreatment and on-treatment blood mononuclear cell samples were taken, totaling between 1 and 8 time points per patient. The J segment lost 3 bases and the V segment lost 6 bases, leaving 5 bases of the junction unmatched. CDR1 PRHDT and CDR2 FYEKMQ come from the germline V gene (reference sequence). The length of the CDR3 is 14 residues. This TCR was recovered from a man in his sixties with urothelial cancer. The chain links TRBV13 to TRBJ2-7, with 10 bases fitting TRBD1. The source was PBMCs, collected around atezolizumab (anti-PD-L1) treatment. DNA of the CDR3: TGTGCCAGCAGTTCCGACAGGGGGCGCTACGAGCAGTACTTC. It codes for CASSSDRGRYEQYF. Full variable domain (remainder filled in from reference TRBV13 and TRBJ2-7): AAGVIQSPRHLIKEKRETATLKCYPIPRHDTVYWYQQGPGQDPQFLISFYEKMQSDKGSIPDRFSAQQFSDYHSELNMSSLELGDSALYFCASSSDRGRYEQYFGPGTRLTVT.